The 26 T cell receptor beta chains below come from one sample, sequenced in a study of technical replicates of blood from several donors. Generated by immunoSEQ multiplex PCR, the TCRdb table keeps only in-frame clones and is missing some. In the table there are over 90,000 clones, about 96% of which are singletons. Sequenced sample: T cells isolated from PBMCs. The receptors come from a human donor in good health.

The chain uses TRBV16 and TRBJ2-7, with D perhaps TRBD1 (6 bases). Trimming removed 3 bases at V and 3 bases at J, with 12 bases between. The CDR3 spans 14 residues. Germline V gives CDR1 KGHSY, CDR2 FQNENV. Written as DNA, the CDR3 is TGTGCCAGCAGCCAGGACAGTTCCCTCTACGAGCAGTACTTC. This sequence encodes CASSQDSSLYEQYF.

The chain has TRBV19 and TRBJ2-1; D remains unclear. Trimming pared 3 bases from V and 2 bases from J, leaving 11 bases between. The CDR3 contains 15 residues. The germline V gene has CDR1 LNHDA and CDR2 SQIVND (reference sequence). CDR3 sequence (DNA): TGTGCCAGTAGTATTGAGGATTTCCCCTACAATGAGCAGTTCTTC. It specifies CASSIEDFPYNEQFF.

The V and J genes are TRBV25-1 and TRBJ2-3; D is ambiguous. Germline lookup yields CDR1 MGHDK and CDR2 SYGVNS. The CDR3 runs to 14 residues. Trimming took 5 bases from V and 0 from J, leaving 9 bases between them. The CDR3 loop is CASSRTTSTDTQYF. For the CDR3, the DNA is TGTGCCAGCAGTAGAACTACCAGCACAGATACGCAGTATTTT.

In this sample, this clone turned up once. V usage is TRBV30 and J usage is TRBJ2-1, with D perhaps matching TRBD1 (6 bases). V was cut by 3 bases and J by 3 bases, with 9 bases left in between. Germline values: CDR1 GTSNPN, CDR2 SVGIG (reference sequence). The CDR3 consists of 13 residues. The CDR3: CAWSQGIYNEQFF. The DNA of the CDR3 is TGTGCCTGGAGCCAGGGGATCTACAATGAGCAGTTCTTC.

V usage is TRBV28 and J usage is TRBJ2-1; weak D call: TRBD2 (5 bases). Trimming took 6 bases from V and 6 from J, leaving 12 bases between them. Germline CDR1 reads MDHEN; CDR2 reads SYDVKM. This CDR3 spans 13 amino acids. In DNA form, the CDR3 reads TGTGCCAGCAGAGAGGGTCTATTCAATGAGCAGTTCTTC. It encodes CASREGLFNEQFF.

The chain couples TRBV6-5 to TRBJ2-3; tentative D call: TRBD2 (6 bases). V lost 6 bases, J lost 3 bases, and 16 bases lay in between. Germline V gene lookup returns CDR1 MNHEY and CDR2 SVGAGI. This CDR3 region has 15 residues. CDR3: CASSSILARTDTQYF. DNA for the CDR3: TGTGCCAGCAGCTCTATACTAGCAAGGACAGATACGCAGTATTTT.

V gene TRBV7-7 combines with J gene TRBJ2-5; the match to TRBD1 covers 7 bases. V lost 5 bases and J lost 2; bases outside the gene matches: 5. This CDR3 is 14 amino acids long. In germline, CDR1 is SSHAT, CDR2 FNYEAQ (reference sequence). The CDR3 spells CASSQGQQQETQYF. The CDR3 DNA sequence: TGTGCCAGCAGCCAGGGACAGCAACAAGAGACCCAGTACTTC.

The gene calls are TRBV7-9 and TRBJ2-2; a weak D match, TRBD1 (5 bases). Trimming took 1 base from V and 6 from J, leaving 6 bases between them. CDR1 is SEHNR and CDR2 is FQNEAQ in the germline V gene (reference sequence). This CDR3 region has 13 residues. CDR3 nucleotide sequence: TGTGCCAGCAGCTTAGTAGGGGCCGGGGAGCTGTTTTTT. Its translation: CASSLVGAGELFF.

The chain joins TRBV5-5 to TRBJ2-5; TRBD2 is a possible D gene (6 bases). The CDR3 totals 15 residues. V lost 5 bases and J 5 bases, leaving 19 bases between the germline ends. Germline V gene sequence: CDR1 SGHKS, CDR2 YYEKEE (reference sequence). For the CDR3, the DNA is TGTGCCAGCAGACTAGTGGGAGGTCCGCAGGAGACCCAGTACTTC. This gives the protein CASRLVGGPQETQYF.

The V call is TRBV7-9, the J call TRBJ2-2; D might be TRBD2 (5 bases). The CDR3 length is 17 residues. V dropped 5 bases and J dropped 6 bases, with 22 bases sitting between them. The germline V gene has CDR1 SEHNR and CDR2 FQNEAQ (reference sequence). CDR3 sequence: CASSLDTRSPKPGELFF. For the CDR3, the DNA is TGTGCCAGCAGCCTTGACACTAGATCCCCCAAGCCCGGGGAGCTGTTTTTT.

This sequence joins TRBV30 and TRBJ2-5, with 7 bases matching TRBD2. The CDR3 loop spans 19 amino acids. Trimming at V came to 0 bases and at J to 2 bases, leaving 18 bases not matched to a gene. CDR1 and CDR2 from the germline V gene are GTSNPN and SVGIG (reference sequence). CDR3 DNA: TGTGCCTGGAGTGTAACCCCAGTGGGAGGGCCTTTAGGGCAAGAGACCCAGTACTTC. This translates into CAWSVTPVGGPLGQETQYF.

V gene TRBV29-1 combines with J gene TRBJ2-2; a possible D gene is TRBD1 (5 bases). CDR3 length equals 12 residues. The ends were cut back, 4 bases at V and 5 bases at J, with 8 bases in the middle. The V gene's germline CDR1 is SQVTM and CDR2 ANQGSEA. CDR3 DNA sequence: TGCAGCGTTGTGAGACAGACCGGGGAGCTGTTTTTT. Its protein product is CSVVRQTGELFF.

The rearrangement links TRBV5-1 to TRBJ2-5, with 7 bases matching TRBD2. The CDR3 totals 17 residues. J gave up 1 base and V 3 bases, and 12 bases lay outside the gene matches. Germline V gene data show CDR1 as SGHRS and CDR2 as YFSETQ. The CDR3 spells CASSWGGIAGRQETQYF. The CDR3 nucleotides are TGCGCCAGCAGCTGGGGAGGGATAGCGGGCCGCCAAGAGACCCAGTACTTC.

The J gene is TRBJ1-1, the V gene TRBV7-2; 10 bases match TRBD1. Looked up from germline, CDR1 is SGHTA and CDR2 is FQGNSA. V trimming: 8 bases; J trimming: 1 base; junction bases outside the gene matches: 4. The CDR3 is 14 residues long. Here the CDR3 reads CASQGQGGNTEAFF. The CDR3 DNA reads as TGTGCCAGCCAAGGACAGGGGGGGAACACTGAAGCTTTCTTT.

The chain employs TRBV7-3 and TRBJ2-7; D gene uncertain. CDR3 length equals 13 residues. V lost 4 bases and J 6 bases, leaving 13 bases between the germline ends. Germline V CDR1 and CDR2: SGHTA, FQGTGA. CDR3 nucleotide sequence: TGTGCCAGCAGCTCAGACCAGCCAGGCGAGCAGTACTTC. It codes for CASSSDQPGEQYF.

This clone was detected once. The genes are TRBV7-9 and TRBJ2-5, with TRBD1 identical over 7 bases. Germline V CDR1 and CDR2: SEHNR, FQNEAQ (reference sequence). The CDR3 has 16 residues. The J segment lost 4 bases and the V segment lost 3 bases, leaving 11 bases of the junction unmatched. CDR3 loop: CASSLNRQGYGETQYF. DNA for the CDR3: TGTGCCAGCAGCTTGAACCGACAGGGTTACGGAGAGACCCAGTACTTC.

This chain's CDR3 is CASSESQENDYTF. CDR3 bases: TGTGCCAGCAGTGAATCACAGGAAAATGACTACACCTTC. The V call is TRBV25-1, the J call TRBJ1-2; D may be TRBD1 (5 bases). Germline V gene sequence: CDR1 MGHDK, CDR2 SYGVNS. The germline V and J ends were trimmed by 1 base and 10 bases, with 13 bases remaining between them. The CDR3 is made up of 13 amino acids.

This chain uses TRBV19 with TRBJ2-7, with D possibly matching TRBD2 (6 bases). The CDR3 length is 14 residues. Per germline, CDR1 LNHDA and CDR2 SQIVND (reference sequence). The V end lost 3 bases, the J end lost 3 bases, and 12 bases lay between the germline ends. The CDR3 reads CASSMGTVSYEQYF. Written as DNA, the CDR3 is TGTGCCAGTAGTATGGGGACTGTGAGCTACGAGCAGTACTTC.

V is TRBV5-1 and J is TRBJ2-5; 11 bases agree with TRBD2. With 0 bases clipped from V and 4 bases from J, the junction kept 14 bases outside the gene matches. This CDR3 is 19 amino acids long. Per the germline V gene, CDR1 is SGHRS and CDR2 is YFSETQ. The CDR3 reads CASSLVTSGAVRRRETQYF. The CDR3 nucleotides read TGCGCCAGCAGCTTGGTGACTAGCGGGGCTGTACGGCGCAGAGAGACCCAGTACTTC.

The J gene is TRBJ2-7, the V gene TRBV5-4; 13 bases line up with TRBD2. Germline CDR1 and CDR2: SGHNT and YYREEE (reference sequence). Trimming took 4 bases from V and 5 from J; bases not matched to a gene: 6. CDR3 size: 15 residues. The CDR3 DNA sequence: TGTGCCAGCAGCCGCGGACTAGCGGGAGCCCACGAGCAGTACTTC. Translated, it gives CASSRGLAGAHEQYF.

This clone was recorded only once. The rearrangement joins TRBV30 to TRBJ2-1, with 7 bases identical to TRBD2. The CDR3 covers 15 residues. Germline-derived CDR1 and CDR2 are GTSNPN and SVGIG (reference sequence). The V segment lost 0 bases and the J segment 8 bases; nucleotides outside the gene matches: 10. DNA of the CDR3: TGTGCCTGGAGTGTACGGGCGGGAGATAAGGATGAGCAGTTCTTC. This sequence encodes CAWSVRAGDKDEQFF. Drawing the rest from reference TRBV30 and TRBJ2-1, the complete variable domain is SQTIHQWPATLVQPVGSPLSLECTVEGTSNPNLYWYRQAAGRGLQLLFYSVGIGQISSEVPQNLSASRPQDRQFILSSKKLLLSDSGFYLCAWSVRAGDKDEQFFGPGTRLTVL.

The chain is built from TRBV18 and TRBJ2-5, with 8 nucleotides matching TRBD2. Germline loops: CDR1 KGHSH, CDR2 LQKENI. V lost 5 bases to trimming and J lost 1 base; unmatched junction nucleotides: 6. The CDR3 has 15 residues. The DNA of the CDR3 is TGTGCCAGCTCAACCATTAGCGGGATCCAAGAGACCCAGTACTTC. It is translated as CASSTISGIQETQYF. Full variable domain (rest looked up from reference TRBV18 and TRBJ2-5): NAGVMQNPRHLVRRRGQEARLRCSPMKGHSHVYWYRQLPEEGLKFMVYLQKENIIDESGMPKERFSAEFPKEGPSILRIQQVVRGDSAAYFCASSTISGIQETQYFGPGTRLLVL.

The DNA of the CDR3 is TGTGCCAGCAGCTTAGAGTACGGGGAGCTGTTTTTT. Its protein product is CASSLEYGELFF. The V and J genes are TRBV11-3 and TRBJ2-2; D call uncertain. Between the trimmed V and J ends, which lost 0 bases and 7 bases, there was a span of 3 bases. CDR1 and CDR2 (germline): SGHNT, YENEEA. The CDR3 is made up of 12 amino acids.

The V and J genes are TRBV10-3 and TRBJ2-7; D call uncertain. CDR3 length: 14 amino acids. Trimming took off 6 bases at V and 0 bases at J, with 12 bases between the two ends. Germline assignment: CDR1 ENHRY and CDR2 SYGVKD. CDR3 protein: CAISDTDNSYEQYF. The CDR3 coding sequence is TGTGCCATCAGCGATACCGACAACTCCTACGAGCAGTACTTC.

The chain combines TRBV27 with TRBJ2-1; tentatively, D is TRBD2 (5 bases). CDR1 and CDR2 (germline): MNHEY, SMNVEV (reference sequence). This CDR3 has 12 amino acids. V lost 2 bases, J lost 9 bases, and 8 bases lay in between. In DNA form, the CDR3 reads TGTGCCAGCAGTTTACTGGGGAGTGAGCAGTTCTTC. It translates to CASSLLGSEQFF.

This clone was counted a single time. The chain joins TRBV10-3 to TRBJ2-3; TRBD1 aligns across 9 bases. The CDR3 loop spans 16 amino acids. V gave up 3 bases and J gave up 2 bases; unmatched junction bases: 6. Looked up from germline, CDR1 is ENHRY and CDR2 is SYGVKD. The CDR3 here is CAISESRDRVTDTQYF. DNA for the CDR3: TGTGCCATCAGTGAATCCCGGGACAGGGTCACAGATACGCAGTATTTT.